These 31 T cell receptor beta chains were all obtained from the same sample, sequenced in a study of blood T cell repertoires in COVID-19. Here immunoSEQ multiplex PCR was the method, and the copy in TCRdb shows in-frame clones only, minus some. The sample contains a few hundred thousand clones, more than 75% of which appear only once. Sequenced input: PBMCs or T cells enriched from blood (not recorded which). These receptors came from a man between 25 and 39 years old who had recovered from COVID-19.

This chain links TRBV15 with TRBJ1-1, with D perhaps matching TRBD1 (5 bases). The CDR3 is made up of 15 amino acids. CDR1 and CDR2 (germline): LNHNV, YYDKDF (reference sequence). V lost 0 bases, J lost 4 bases, and 12 bases lay in between. The chain's CDR3 is CATSRDIGGSTEAFF. The DNA for the CDR3 is TGTGCCACCAGCAGAGATATTGGGGGGAGCACTGAAGCTTTCTTT.

The CDR3 DNA sequence: TGTGCCAGCAGCAAAGCGCAAGGGCGGGAAGGCGGGGAGACCCAGTACTTC. It translates to CASSKAQGREGGETQYF. V and J are TRBV21-1 and TRBJ2-5; TRBD2 is taken as the D call from the table, unchecked against the DNA. TRBV21-1 is listed as a pseudogene. This CDR3 is 17 amino acids long.

This sequence joins TRBV5-1 and TRBJ2-5; tentative D call: TRBD2 (6 bases). Trimming pared 4 bases from V and 2 bases from J, leaving 12 bases between. The CDR3 totals 14 residues. Germline V gene lookup returns CDR1 SGHRS and CDR2 YFSETQ. In DNA form, the CDR3 reads TGCGCCAGCAGCCCACGGGACTTACAAGAGACCCAGTACTTC. Its protein product is CASSPRDLQETQYF.

The chain uses TRBV19 and TRBJ2-7; TRBD1 is a possible D gene (6 bases). The CDR3 runs to 12 residues. V lost 5 bases and J 4 bases, leaving 9 bases between the germline ends. From germline, CDR1 is LNHDA and CDR2 SQIVND (reference sequence). The CDR3 DNA is TGTGCCAGTAGTGAGGGGGTGTACGAGCAGTACTTC. Translated, it gives CASSEGVYEQYF.

This clone has a handful of counts. The genes are TRBV28 and TRBJ1-2; TRBD1 might be the D (5 bases). Trimming removed 2 bases at V and 5 bases at J, with 15 bases between. This CDR3 region has 15 residues. Per the germline V gene, CDR1 is MDHEN and CDR2 is SYDVKM. CDR3 amino acids: CASSLGTPGRYGYTF. The CDR3 DNA sequence: TGTGCCAGCAGTTTAGGGACCCCGGGGAGGTATGGCTACACCTTC.

This chain links TRBV5-4 with TRBJ1-2; D may be TRBD1 (6 bases). CDR3 length: 12 residues. The germline V and J ends were trimmed by 5 bases and 12 bases, with 17 bases remaining between them. Per germline, CDR1 SGHNT and CDR2 YYREEE (reference sequence). CDR3 sequence (DNA): TGTGCCAGCAGTCACCGAGACAGGAAGGACACCTTC. Translation gives CASSHRDRKDTF.

This chain joins TRBV7-6 and TRBJ2-5, with 9 nucleotides matching TRBD2. Germline V gene sequence: CDR1 SGHVS, CDR2 FNYEAQ. This CDR3 region has 17 residues. V lost 1 base, J lost 1 base, and 7 bases stayed unmatched. The CDR3 region is CASSLDRLAGPQETQYF. The CDR3 nucleotides read TGTGCCAGCAGCTTAGATAGGCTAGCGGGGCCCCAAGAGACCCAGTACTTC.

The rearrangement uses TRBV10-2 and TRBJ1-4, with 9 bases matching TRBD1. This CDR3 contains 14 residues. With V trimmed by 6 bases and J by 5 bases, 4 bases remained unmatched. Per the germline V gene, CDR1 is WSHSY and CDR2 is SAAADI. The DNA for the CDR3 is TGCGCCAGCAGGGCGGGACAGGGAAATGAAAAACTGTTTTTT. Amino acids: CASRAGQGNEKLFF.

The J gene is TRBJ2-7, the V gene TRBV4-1; weak D call: TRBD1 (6 bases). With 6 bases removed from V and 0 bases from J, the gap between germline ends came to 15 bases. The V gene's germline CDR1 is MGHRA and CDR2 YSYEKL. The CDR3 runs to 15 residues. This CDR3 is CASSPGTKGSYEQYF. CDR3 in DNA: TGCGCCAGCAGTCCCGGGACAAAGGGCTCCTACGAGCAGTACTTC.

The chain employs TRBV19 and TRBJ1-5; possibly TRBD1 for D (5 bases). V dropped 5 bases and J dropped 0 bases, with 11 bases sitting between them. The CDR3 spans 15 residues. The V gene's germline CDR1 is LNHDA and CDR2 SQIVND (reference sequence). The CDR3 spells CASSGARVSNQPQHF. The CDR3, as DNA: TGTGCCAGTAGTGGGGCCAGGGTTAGCAATCAGCCCCAGCATTTT.

This chain uses TRBV6-5 with TRBJ1-2, with a possible D match to TRBD1 (6 bases). Germline V CDR1 and CDR2: MNHEY, SVGAGI. There are 13 residues in the CDR3. V was pared by 6 bases and J by 4 bases, with 12 bases between. The CDR3, as DNA: TGTGCCAGCAGCCCCGGACAGTTCTATGGCTACACCTTC. Translated: CASSPGQFYGYTF.

CDR3 coding DNA: TGTGCCATCAGTGATTTGGGGCCTTACAATGAGCAGTTCTTC. Protein sequence: CAISDLGPYNEQFF. The V and J genes are TRBV10-3 and TRBJ2-1; possible D gene TRBD1, 5 bases. Germline V lookup: CDR1 ENHRY, CDR2 SYGVKD. Trimming cost V 3 bases and J 4 bases, with 10 bases left between them. CDR3 length equals 14 residues.

The rearrangement links TRBV30 to TRBJ2-5, with D possibly matching TRBD1 (5 bases). V shed 5 bases and J shed 7 bases, with 14 bases lying between them. Per germline, CDR1 GTSNPN and CDR2 SVGIG (reference sequence). The CDR3 sequence is 12 residues long. CDR3 region: CAWAGIRGTQYF. In nucleotides, the CDR3 is TGTGCCTGGGCAGGGATCCGTGGGACCCAGTACTTC.

CDR3 sequence: CASSAGSLSGNTIYF. Written as DNA, the CDR3 is TGTGCCAGCAGCGCGGGCAGTCTCTCTGGAAACACCATATATTTT. J is TRBJ1-3 and V is TRBV6-5; D not certain. The CDR3 is made up of 15 amino acids. The germline gives CDR1 MNHEY, CDR2 SVGAGI. Between the trimmed V and J ends, which lost 6 bases and 0 bases, there was a span of 12 bases.

The chain couples TRBV28 to TRBJ1-2; 7 positions agree with TRBD1. The CDR3 contains 16 residues. Germline lookup yields CDR1 MDHEN and CDR2 SYDVKM. J gave up 3 bases and V 6 bases, and 13 bases lay outside the gene matches. This CDR3 reads CASRPSQGQGDYGYTF. The CDR3 DNA reads as TGTGCCAGCAGGCCAAGCCAGGGGCAGGGGGACTATGGCTACACCTTC.

This chain joins TRBV27 and TRBJ2-7, with 12 bases fitting TRBD2. The CDR3 spans 17 residues. Germline lookup yields CDR1 MNHEY and CDR2 SMNVEV (reference sequence). V was pared by 0 bases and J by 3 bases, with 6 bases of the junction left unmatched. For the CDR3, the DNA is TGTGCCAGCAGTTTATCTGCTCTAGCGGGAGGGCACTACGAGCAGTACTTC. Amino acids: CASSLSALAGGHYEQYF.

The V gene is TRBV5-6, the J gene TRBJ1-1; 7 nucleotides agree with TRBD1. CDR3 size: 15 residues. V shed 4 bases and J 0 bases; nucleotides not matched to a gene: 6. Germline V gene lookup returns CDR1 SGHDT and CDR2 YYEEEE. The CDR3 DNA reads TGTGCCAGCAGCCCACCCGGGACAGTGAACACTGAAGCTTTCTTT. This sequence encodes CASSPPGTVNTEAFF.

The chain has TRBV27 and TRBJ1-1; D remains ambiguous. Trimming removed 7 bases at V and 4 bases at J, with 13 bases between. The CDR3 is made up of 13 amino acids. The germline V gene has CDR1 MNHEY and CDR2 SMNVEV (reference sequence). CDR3 in amino acids: CASTTGVGTEAFF. In nucleotides, the CDR3 is TGTGCCAGCACCACCGGGGTAGGCACTGAAGCTTTCTTT.

The rearrangement links TRBV9 to TRBJ2-1; 7 bases agree with TRBD1. Unmatched junction bases numbered 8, after V lost 4 bases and J lost 1 base. Per germline, CDR1 SGDLS and CDR2 YYNGEE. The CDR3 runs to 16 residues. In nucleotides, the CDR3 is TGTGCCAGCAGCTCCTTAAGGGGGCAGTCCTACAATGAGCAGTTCTTC. It encodes CASSSLRGQSYNEQFF.

V usage is TRBV30 and J usage is TRBJ1-1; D possibly corresponds to TRBD1 (5 bases). Germline CDR1 GTSNPN, CDR2 SVGIG (reference sequence). Trimming removed 4 bases at V and 0 bases at J, with 12 bases between. The CDR3 extends over 14 amino acids. CDR3: CAWTGAGVNTEAFF. CDR3 nucleotides: TGTGCCTGGACCGGGGCGGGAGTGAACACTGAAGCTTTCTTT. Using reference TRBV30 and TRBJ1-1 for the parts outside the CDR3, the full variable domain is SQTIHQWPATLVQPVGSPLSLECTVEGTSNPNLYWYRQAAGRGLQLLFYSVGIGQISSEVPQNLSASRPQDRQFILSSKKLLLSDSGFYLCAWTGAGVNTEAFFGQGTRLTVV.

This clone has just one count. V and J are TRBV2 and TRBJ1-6; TRBD1 matches at 7 bases. The germline V gene encodes CDR1 SNHLY and CDR2 FYNNEI. The CDR3 consists of 14 residues. V trimming: 4 bases; J trimming: 4 bases; junction bases outside the gene matches: 1. In DNA, the CDR3 is TGTGCCAGCAGTGTGGGACAGTATAATTCACCCCTCCACTTT. Its translation: CASSVGQYNSPLHF.

This clone has a single count. The chain employs TRBV6-1 and TRBJ1-5; 7 bases fit TRBD1. The CDR3 loop spans 17 amino acids. Germline trimming cut 3 bases from V and 5 bases from J; bases unmatched to any gene: 13. Per the germline V gene, CDR1 is MNHNS and CDR2 is SASEGT. The CDR3 spells CASSDPTGTRTDQPQHF. The CDR3 nucleotides are TGTGCCAGCAGTGACCCGACAGGGACCAGGACGGATCAGCCCCAGCATTTT.

V gene TRBV30 combines with J gene TRBJ2-7; TRBD1 agrees at 9 bases. Germline CDR1 reads GTSNPN; CDR2 reads SVGIG (reference sequence). This CDR3 has 14 residues. With 2 bases clipped from V and 4 bases from J, the junction kept 6 bases outside the gene matches. The CDR3 loop reads CAWSRTGVRYEQYF. CDR3 nucleotides: TGTGCCTGGAGTCGGACAGGGGTAAGGTACGAGCAGTACTTC. Full variable domain (rest looked up from reference TRBV30 and TRBJ2-7): SQTIHQWPATLVQPVGSPLSLECTVEGTSNPNLYWYRQAAGRGLQLLFYSVGIGQISSEVPQNLSASRPQDRQFILSSKKLLLSDSGFYLCAWSRTGVRYEQYFGPGTRLTVT.

This chain connects TRBV4-2 to TRBJ2-7; TRBD2 matches 14 bases. With 8 bases clipped from V and 7 bases from J, the junction kept 16 bases outside the gene matches. Germline lookup yields CDR1 LGHNA and CDR2 YNFKEQ. This CDR3 is built from 17 residues. CDR3 residues: CASAAAGLAGVQGEQYF. CDR3 DNA: TGTGCCAGCGCAGCCGCGGGACTAGCGGGGGTTCAAGGGGAGCAGTACTTC.

The rearrangement links TRBV27 to TRBJ1-1; D unresolved. Trimming removed 5 bases at V and 8 bases at J, with 15 bases between. The CDR3 totals 13 residues. The V gene's germline CDR1 is MNHEY and CDR2 SMNVEV (reference sequence). CDR3 nucleotides: TGTGCCAGCAGTGTAACTCAACGAACCGAAGCTTTCTTT. Its translation is CASSVTQRTEAFF.

The rearrangement joins TRBV10-1 to TRBJ2-1; possibly TRBD1 for D (6 bases). The V and J ends lost 7 bases and 15 bases respectively, with 22 bases between them. The CDR3 is 13 amino acids. Looked up from germline, CDR1 is WNHNN and CDR2 is SYGVQD (reference sequence). Here the CDR3 reads CASTSSTGPSLFF. DNA of the CDR3: TGCGCCAGCACCTCCTCGACAGGCCCCTCCTTGTTCTTC.

The V and J genes are TRBV5-8 and TRBJ2-5, with 7 bases aligning to TRBD2. V shed 3 bases, J shed 1 base, and the junction held 6 bases outside the gene matches. The germline V gene has CDR1 SGHTS and CDR2 YDEGEE. This CDR3 contains 15 residues. As DNA, the CDR3 is TGTGCCAGCAGCTGGGGGAGACTAGCCCAAGAGACCCAGTACTTC. Its translation is CASSWGRLAQETQYF.

This clone has more than one count but fewer than ten. The chain is built from TRBV2 and TRBJ2-1; 8 bases fit TRBD2. This CDR3 comprises 16 residues. In germline, CDR1 is SNHLY, CDR2 FYNNEI. The junction had 6 bases not matched to a gene; V was cut back by 1 base and J by 4 bases. The CDR3 coding sequence is TGTGCCAGCAGTGAAGGTCCGGGAGGGGATTACAATGAGCAGTTCTTC. Translation: CASSEGPGGDYNEQFF.

The genes are TRBV10-3 and TRBJ2-3; D remains unclear. Germline CDR1 is ENHRY and CDR2 is SYGVKD. The CDR3 length is 15 residues. Trimming took off 7 bases at V and 2 bases at J, with 16 bases between the two ends. The DNA of the CDR3 is TGTGCCATCAAGGAGTCACCACATTACACAGATACGCAGTATTTT. Amino acids: CAIKESPHYTDTQYF.

This clone has just one count. The V gene is TRBV7-2, the J gene TRBJ2-7, with a weak D call TRBD1 (6 bases). The ends were cut back, 4 bases at V and 2 bases at J, with 15 bases in the middle. Looked up from germline, CDR1 is SGHTA and CDR2 is FQGNSA. CDR3 length: 15 amino acids. CDR3 nucleotides: TGTGCCAGCAGCTCCCCAGCGACAGGTACCTACGAGCAGTACTTC. Translated, it gives CASSSPATGTYEQYF.

This clone was seen just once. The V call is TRBV25-1, the J call TRBJ1-4; D uncertain. The germline V and J ends were trimmed by 3 bases and 10 bases, with 9 bases remaining between them. Germline V CDR1 and CDR2: MGHDK, SYGVNS. The CDR3 has 12 residues. The chain's CDR3 is CASSETRGKLFF. The CDR3, as DNA: TGTGCCAGCAGTGAGACCCGGGGAAAACTGTTTTTT. Drawing the rest from reference TRBV25-1 and TRBJ1-4, the complete variable domain is EADIYQTPRYLVIGTGKKITLECSQTMGHDKMYWYQQDPGMELHLIHYSYGVNSTEKGDLSSESTVSRIRTEHFPLTLESARPSHTSQYLCASSETRGKLFFGSGTQLSVL.